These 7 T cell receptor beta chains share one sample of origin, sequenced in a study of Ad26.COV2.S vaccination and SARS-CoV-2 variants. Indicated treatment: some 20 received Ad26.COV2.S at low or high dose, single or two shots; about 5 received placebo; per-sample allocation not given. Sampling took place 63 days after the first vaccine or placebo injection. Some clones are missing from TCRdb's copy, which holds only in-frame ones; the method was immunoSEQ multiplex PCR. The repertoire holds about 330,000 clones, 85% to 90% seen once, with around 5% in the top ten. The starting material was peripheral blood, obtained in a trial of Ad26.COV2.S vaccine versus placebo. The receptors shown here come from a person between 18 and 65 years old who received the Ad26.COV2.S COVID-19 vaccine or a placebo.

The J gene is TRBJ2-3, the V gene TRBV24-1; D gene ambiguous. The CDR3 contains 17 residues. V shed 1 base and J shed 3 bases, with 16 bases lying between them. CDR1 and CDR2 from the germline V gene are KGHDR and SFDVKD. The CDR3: CATSDLRPTKVTDTQYF. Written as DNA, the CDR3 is TGTGCCACCAGTGATTTAAGGCCCACAAAGGTTACAGATACGCAGTATTTT.

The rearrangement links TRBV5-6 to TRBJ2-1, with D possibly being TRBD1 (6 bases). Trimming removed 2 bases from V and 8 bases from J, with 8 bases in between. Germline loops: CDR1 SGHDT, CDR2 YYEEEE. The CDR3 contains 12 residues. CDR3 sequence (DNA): TGTGCCAGCAGCTTACAGGGATATGAGCAGTTCTTC. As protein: CASSLQGYEQFF.

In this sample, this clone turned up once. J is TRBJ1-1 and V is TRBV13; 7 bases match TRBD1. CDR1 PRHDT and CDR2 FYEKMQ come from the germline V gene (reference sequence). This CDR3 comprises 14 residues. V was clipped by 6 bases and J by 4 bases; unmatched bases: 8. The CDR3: CASRRTGVTTEAFF. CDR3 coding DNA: TGTGCCAGCAGACGCACAGGGGTGACCACTGAAGCTTTCTTT.

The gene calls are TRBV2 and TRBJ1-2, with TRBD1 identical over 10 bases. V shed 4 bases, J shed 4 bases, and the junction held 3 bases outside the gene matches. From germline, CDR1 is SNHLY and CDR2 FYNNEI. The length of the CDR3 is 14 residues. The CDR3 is CASSGQGATYGYTF. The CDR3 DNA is TGTGCCAGCAGTGGACAGGGGGCGACCTATGGCTACACCTTC.

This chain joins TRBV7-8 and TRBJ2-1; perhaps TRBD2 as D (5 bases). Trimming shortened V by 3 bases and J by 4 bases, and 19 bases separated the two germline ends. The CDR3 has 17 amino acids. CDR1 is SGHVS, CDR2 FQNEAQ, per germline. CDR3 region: CASSFAQAGPAYNEQFF. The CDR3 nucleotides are TGTGCCAGCAGCTTCGCCCAGGCGGGTCCGGCTTACAATGAGCAGTTCTTC.

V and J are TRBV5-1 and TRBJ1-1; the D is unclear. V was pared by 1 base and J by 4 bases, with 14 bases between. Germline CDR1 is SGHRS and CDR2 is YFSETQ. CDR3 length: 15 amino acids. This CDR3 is CASSLSAGWGTEAFF. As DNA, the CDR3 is TGCGCCAGCAGCTTGTCGGCAGGTTGGGGCACTGAAGCTTTCTTT.

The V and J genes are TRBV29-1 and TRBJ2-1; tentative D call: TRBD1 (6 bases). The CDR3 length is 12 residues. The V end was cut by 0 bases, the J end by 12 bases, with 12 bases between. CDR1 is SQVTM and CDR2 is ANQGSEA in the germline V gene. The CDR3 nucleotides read TGCAGCGTTGAAGAAAGCCGAGGGGGGCAGTTCTTC. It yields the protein CSVEESRGGQFF.